This T cell receptor beta chain came from a study of shared clonotypes between healthy human individuals (dated by TCRdb to 2020 to 2021). For the wider study: The cohort included a few men and a couple of women between 18 and 49 years of age. For each donor, three plates each were used for CD4 naive and CD4 memory, two plates were used for CD8 naive, and one plate was used for CD8 memory. To estimate repertoire size and how much clonotypes are shared between individuals, the study performed deep sequencing of blood TCR repertoires from about 5 healthy adults. Libraries were prepared and TCR repertoires were sequenced by different laboratories using diverse techniques, in order to increase sequencing depth and limit assay-specific biases. Leukapheresis yielded between about 0.9 and 9 billion PBMCs per donor. Findings and caveats that apply to the study as a whole: When four donors were compared, the shared fraction of clonotypes was about 5% for naive CD4, more than 3% for naive CD8, roughly 2.3% for memory CD4, and less than 0.5% for memory CD8. Based on pairwise subsampling, the degree of clonotype sharing among donors was expected to be affected by sequencing depth. Sampling was limited to blood, and TCR repertoires in tissue likely differ from TCR repertoires in blood. Naive subsets generally had larger estimated clonotype richness than memory subsets. Compared with non-shared clonotypes, the clonotypes found in all four sorted-subset donors had higher generation probabilities. Incomplete sequencing was indicated by rarefaction of sorted-subset datasets, despite the large sequencing depth. The genetic and exposure-history diversity represented was limited by the small number of donors.

This clone was seen many times. The clone's antigen remains unknown. Qualities for individual bases were not recorded, and no much larger clone is one base off. Via the germline V gene, CDR1 is MNHNS and CDR2 SASEGT. The germline V end is reduced by 7 bases and the J end by 4 bases; junction bases left unmatched: 4. The CDR3 numbers 14 residues from cysteine through phenylalanine. Only the CDR3 region is kept as DNA, spanning 42 bases read in frame from base 1. The donors were healthy, HIV-negative adults with no recently reported acute infections or vaccinations. Every donor was a Caucasian adult living in Nashville, Tennessee, USA. CD4+ T cells were enriched by magnetic negative selection, after which naive cells were positively selected on CD45RA and the negative fraction was taken as the memory subset. Blood was obtained by leukapheresis, after which PBMCs were separated by Ficoll-Histopaque density gradient centrifugation and cryopreserved in liquid nitrogen vapor phase. Purity and quantity of every magnetically sorted T cell population were checked by analytical flow cytometry. Genomic DNA was isolated from every sorted fraction and measured by UV absorbance on a Nanodrop 2000c.

TCR CDR3 regions were amplified from genomic DNA by multiplex PCR using the deep immunoSEQ assay. Genomic DNA extracted from each cell subset was distributed evenly over all wells of several immunoSEQ 96-well plates, and each plate served as one replicate. For sorted subsets, around 0.2 ug of genomic DNA, equivalent to around 29,000 T cell genomes, went into each replicate PCR. Purified libraries were quantified with a Qubit 3.0 fluorometer, sized on a Bioanalyzer 2100, and re-quantified with the KAPA Library Quantification kit. A separate single-read 150-cycle Illumina NextSeq 550 flow cell was used to sequence each immunoSEQ 96-well plate. The study's processing was this. Because only junctional sequences without quality scores were contained in the immunoSEQ output, filtering matching that applied to full-length reads could not be performed. To assign V/J genes and CDR3, sequences were annotated using PyIR, a Python wrapper for IgBLAST v1.9, with IMGT germline references. Reads with weak V/J assignments (E-value above 1e-6), missing CDR3, stop codons, out-of-frame junctions, or ambiguous translated residues were removed. V3J clonotypes were defined as sequences sharing an identical inferred V gene, J gene, and CDR3 amino acid sequence. Percentage overlap between repertoires was computed as shared unique clonotypes divided by the size of the smaller repertoire. Repertoire richness was assessed with RTK rarefaction, the Chao1 estimator, and Recon v2.1 estimates of unobserved clonotypes. Generation probabilities were computed with OLGA for all TCRbeta clonotypes obtained by the gDNA method from a handful of donors. Drawn from immuneACCESS, this table holds only the in-frame rearrangements with V and J called that TCRdb kept. Clones are partly lost; checked studies trace under half to an unresolved V gene and leave the rest unexplained. V and J calls and clone size follow that table, whereas D and trimming were derived from the DNA. This sample has about 1 million clones in its table, and roughly 80% of those were observed once. The ten largest clones take up roughly 1.4% of the sample.

The sequenced material came from memory CD4+ T cells sorted from blood. This sample's cell subset or site label indicates: CD45RA-negative fraction. This sequence originates from a man between 18 and 35 years old in good health. The rearranged chain carries TRBV6-1 and TRBJ2-1; TRBD1 fits 10 bases in the junction. The CDR3 has the sequence CASTRQGAYNEQFF. The DNA sequence is TGTGCCAGCACCCGACAGGGGGCATACAATGAGCAGTTCTTC.